These T cell receptor beta chains were read from a single sample in a study of blood T cell repertoires in COVID-19. The protocol was immunoSEQ multiplex PCR, while the TCRdb copy is restricted to in-frame clones and leaves out a portion. The data show 120,000 to 150,000 clones, with approximately 89% seen just once and under 2% held by the top ten. The sample was peripheral blood. All receptors come from a human donor in a cohort sampled during active COVID-19. Each CDR3 is given with its conserved first and last residue. D genes are given only for firm matches. The size entry is marked missing in some rows and otherwise reads once, few, many or a size class.

J	D	size	V	DNA	CDR3
TRBJ2-3	TRBD2	NA	TRBV7-2	TGTGCCAGCAGCTCCGGGACTAGAGCAGATACGCAGTATTTT	CASSSGTRADTQYF
TRBJ1-1	NA	NA	TRBV7-9	TGTGCCAGCAGCGCGACAGCTATGAACACTGAAGCTTTCTTT	CASSATAMNTEAFF
TRBJ2-3	NA	NA	TRBV6-5	TGTGCCAGCAGTCCCAACACAGATACGCAGTATTTT	CASSPNTDTQYF
TRBJ1-3	NA	few	TRBV4-3	TGCGCCAGCAGCCAAGGTCTCTCTGGAAACACCATATATTTT	CASSQGLSGNTIYF
TRBJ1-1	NA	NA	TRBV11-3	TGTGCCAGCAGCTTAAGCGTGAACACTGAAGCTTTCTTT	CASSLSVNTEAFF
TRBJ2-1	TRBD2	NA	TRBV5-4	TGTGCCAGCAGCTCACAACTAGCGGGGGGCCACAATGAGCAGTTCTTC	CASSSQLAGGHNEQFF
TRBJ1-2	NA	NA	TRBV4-2	TGTGCCAGCAGCCTATTGGCGTCTCAGCGTTATGGCTACACCTTC	CASSLLASQRYGYTF
TRBJ1-5	NA	NA	TRBV2	TGTGCCAGCAGGGTGTCAGGGTTCGGATCCAATCAGCCCCAGCATTTT	CASRVSGFGSNQPQHF
TRBJ2-3	NA	NA	TRBV11-2	TGTGCCAGCAGCTTAGCGGGCACAGATACGCAGTATTTT	CASSLAGTDTQYF
TRBJ2-7	TRBD1	NA	TRBV5-1	TGCGCCAGCAGTCGGGACAGGGGAGTGGGGGAGCAGTACTTC	CASSRDRGVGEQYF
TRBJ1-6	TRBD1	NA	TRBV10-3	TGTGCCATCAGTGAGGACAGGGACTATAATTCACCCCTCCACTTT	CAISEDRDYNSPLHF
TRBJ2-3	NA	NA	TRBV25-1	TGTGCCAGCAGTGTAACAGACACAGATACGCAGTATTTT	CASSVTDTDTQYF
TRBJ2-5	TRBD1	NA	TRBV19	TGTGCCAGCGCTTCGACAGGGGGAGAGACCCAGTACTTC	CASASTGGETQYF
TRBJ2-7	TRBD1	NA	TRBV11-1	TGTGCCAGCAGCTCCGACAGGGCCGAGCAGTACTTC	CASSSDRAEQYF
TRBJ2-4	TRBD2	NA	TRBV18	TGTGCCAGCTCACCACCGGAGCGGGGGAAAAGCAAAAACATTCAGTACTTC	CASSPPERGKSKNIQYF
TRBJ2-7	TRBD2	NA	TRBV5-1	TGCGCCAGCAGCTTGTGGCTAGCGGGAGACTACGAGCAGTACTTC	CASSLWLAGDYEQYF
TRBJ2-4	NA	NA	TRBV4-2	TGTGCCAGCAGCCAAGACAGGGAAGTAAACATTCAGTACTTC	CASSQDREVNIQYF
TRBJ2-5	TRBD1	NA	TRBV29-1	TGCAGCGTTAGATTGAACAGGGGGCGGGAGACCCAGTACTTC	CSVRLNRGRETQYF
TRBJ2-1	TRBD2	NA	TRBV6-5	TGTGCCAGCAGCATAGCGGGGAGTACCTACAATGAGCAGTTCTTC	CASSIAGSTYNEQFF
TRBJ2-7	TRBD2	once	TRBV9	TGTGCCAGCAGCGTAGGATTAGCGGGGGCCGGGAACGAGCAGTACTTC	CASSVGLAGAGNEQYF
TRBJ1-1	TRBD1	NA	TRBV2	TGTGCCAGCAGTGTAGGACAGGGGACCACTGAAGCTTTCTTT	CASSVGQGTTEAFF
TRBJ1-4	TRBD1	NA	TRBV18	TGTGCCAGCTCCCCGACAGGGGGAGAAAAACTGTTTTTT	CASSPTGGEKLFF
TRBJ1-1	NA	NA	TRBV14	TGTGCCAGCAGCCAATCGGGGAACACTGAAGCTTTCTTT	CASSQSGNTEAFF
TRBJ1-2	TRBD1	NA	TRBV7-2	TGTGCCAGCAGCTTAGGACAGGGATTAGGGTATGGCTACACCTTC	CASSLGQGLGYGYTF
TRBJ1-3	NA	NA	TRBV5-1	TGCGCCAGCAGCCGCGGCCTCGGTGACTACTCTGGAAACACCATATATTTT	CASSRGLGDYSGNTIYF
TRBJ2-7	NA	NA	TRBV4-3	TGCGCCAGCAGCCAAGAGAGGGCGCGATACGAGCAGTACTTC	CASSQERARYEQYF
TRBJ2-6	NA	NA	TRBV5-1	TGCGCCAGCAGCTTGGAGGCAGCCCCTAGAGGGGCCAACGTCCTGACTTTC	CASSLEAAPRGANVLTF
TRBJ2-3	TRBD2	NA	TRBV5-1	TGCGCCAGCAGCTTGGGAGGCGCGGGGGGACGCACAGATACGCAGTATTTT	CASSLGGAGGRTDTQYF
TRBJ1-6	NA	once	TRBV27	TGTGCCAGCAGTTTTCGGGATTCACCCCTCCACTTT	CASSFRDSPLHF
TRBJ1-6	NA	NA	TRBV5-1	TGCGCCAGCAGCTTGCTTCCCATGATGGGGGGACTAGCTAATTCACCCCTCCACTTT	CASSLLPMMGGLANSPLHF
TRBJ1-4	NA	NA	TRBV7-9	TGTGCCAGCAGCTTAGCCATCCGGGAGCCCTTTGGTGAAAAACTGTTTTTT	CASSLAIREPFGEKLFF
TRBJ1-2	NA	NA	TRBV18	TGTGCCAGCTCACCTGATTTAAGCTCTGGCTACACCTTC	CASSPDLSSGYTF
TRBJ2-2	NA	NA	TRBV29-1	TGCAGCGTTGATAATCGGGGGACCGGGGAGCTGTTTTTT	CSVDNRGTGELFF
TRBJ2-4	NA	NA	TRBV11-2	TGTGCCAGCAGCTTGGACAGAAAAAACATTCAGTACTTC	CASSLDRKNIQYF
TRBJ2-1	NA	NA	TRBV3-1/TRBV3-2	TGTGCCAGCAGTCGTCTTTCGAGCTCCTACAATGAGCAGTTCTTC	CASSRLSSSYNEQFF
TRBJ1-1	NA	NA	TRBV6-1	TGTGCCAGCAGTGCAGACCCCAGGTTTGGGGCGCAGTACACTGAAGCTTTCTTT	CASSADPRFGAQYTEAFF
TRBJ2-1	TRBD1	NA	TRBV6-4	TGTGCCAGCAGTCGCCAGACAGGGAGCTCCTACAATGAGCAGTTCTTC	CASSRQTGSSYNEQFF
TRBJ2-1	TRBD2	NA	TRBV4-2	TGTGCCAGCAGCCAAGAAGGGACTAGCGGGGGCGCAGGGTTTGAGCAGTTCTTC	CASSQEGTSGGAGFEQFF
TRBJ2-1	NA	NA	TRBV10-3	TGTGCCATCGGGGGGGCTACCTACAATGAGCAGTTCTTC	CAIGGATYNEQFF
TRBJ1-1	NA	NA	TRBV30	TGTGCCTCCAGATTTAATGAAGTGGCTTTCTTT	CASRFNEVAFF
TRBJ2-1	NA	NA	TRBV6-6	TGTGCCAGCAGTCCTTTAGGGGGAAATGAGCAGTTCTTC	CASSPLGGNEQFF
TRBJ1-1	NA	NA	TRBV7-9	TGTGCCAGCAGCGCCCCGGGGGCTGAAGCTTTCTTT	CASSAPGAEAFF
TRBJ2-2	NA	NA	TRBV19	TGTGCCAGTAGTATCCCCGGGGACACCGGGGAGCTGTTTTTT	CASSIPGDTGELFF
TRBJ2-7	NA	NA	TRBV7-6	TGTGCCAGCAGCCGCTTGGGGGGCTCCTACGAGCAGTACTTC	CASSRLGGSYEQYF
TRBJ1-2	TRBD1	NA	TRBV4-1	TGCGCCAGCAGCGAACAGGGGGACTATGGCTACACCTTC	CASSEQGDYGYTF
TRBJ1-1	NA	NA	TRBV1	TGCACCAGCAGCCTCGTCTATCGGGGATTAGGAATGAACACTGAAGCTTTCTTT	CTSSLVYRGLGMNTEAFF
TRBJ1-2	TRBD1	NA	TRBV6-5	TGTGCCAGCAGTTACTCTTCGGGACAGGGGGCCGGAGGCTACACCTTC	CASSYSSGQGAGGYTF
TRBJ2-1	TRBD1	NA	TRBV27	TGTGCCAGCACCCTCCTCGGGACAGGGGGTTTGAATGAGCAGTTCTTC	CASTLLGTGGLNEQFF
TRBJ1-5	NA	NA	TRBV21-1	TGTGCCAGCAGCAAAGTGGGACAGGGGGATCAGCCCCAGCATTTT	CASSKVGQGDQPQHF
TRBJ2-7	TRBD1	NA	TRBV7-2	TGTGCCAGCAGCTCCCGACAGGGCGGTTTCTACGAGCAGTACTTC	CASSSRQGGFYEQYF